Described below is a single TCR beta chain sequence and its context. The target antigen is unknown. Germline trimming cut 4 bases from V and 3 bases from J; bases unmatched to any gene: 5. The CDR3 runs to 14 residues. Germline-derived CDR1 and CDR2 are SGHDT and YYEEEE. These data originate in a study of chemoradiotherapy in HPV16-positive cancers. Study as a whole: Candidate HPV-specific T-cell clones and common TCR motifs came from functional assays in a couple of HPV16-positive patients. Whole-study findings and limits: During treatment, candidate HPV-specific clones and E7-related motifs expanded in tumor. The functional HPV-specific definition rests on just a couple of HPV16-positive patients.

Generated by immunoSEQ multiplex PCR, the TCRdb table keeps only in-frame clones and is missing some. The table includes tens of thousands of clones, around four fifths detected once. This clonotype was obtained from a human donor with HPV-associated anogenital cancer. Source: blood, taken from a patient who underwent chemoradiotherapy. This chain uses TRBV5-6 with TRBJ1-1, with 8 bases matching TRBD1. The CDR3 is CASSPDRGHTEAFF. The CDR3 DNA sequence: TGTGCCAGCAGCCCAGACAGGGGCCACACTGAAGCTTTCTTT.